Following are 30 T cell receptor beta chains from one sample sequenced in a study of early T cells in non-severe SARS-CoV-2 infection. MiXCR was run by TCRdb on the 5' RACE reads, yielding one entry per CDR3 protein. The repertoire has about 58,000 distinct CDR3 sequences, approximately 12% of them found once; the top ten carry 10%. Sequenced material: whole blood. These receptors were taken from an adult who was a healthcare worker with PCR-confirmed SARS-CoV-2 infection or an uninfected control (not recorded which).

This clonotype has only one observation. V usage is TRBV10-3 and J usage is TRBJ2-7; a weak D match, TRBD1 (6 bases). This CDR3 is 12 amino acids long. CDR1 and CDR2 from the germline V gene are ENHRY and SYGVKD. The V end was cut by 6 bases, the J end by 4 bases, with 10 bases between. The CDR3 nucleotides are TGTGCCATCAGAGGGGACATTTACGAGCAGTACTTC. Translation: CAIRGDIYEQYF.

This clonotype occurred a few times. J is TRBJ1-2 and V is TRBV6-6; D not resolved. CDR1 is MNHNY, CDR2 SVGAGI, per germline (reference sequence). Trimming shortened V by 2 bases and J by 3 bases, and 1 base separated the two germline ends. The CDR3 consists of 11 residues. CDR3 sequence: CASSYDYGYTF. The CDR3, as DNA: TGTGCCAGCAGTTACGACTATGGCTACACCTTC.

This clonotype was found a few times. The genes are TRBV5-1 and TRBJ2-1, with 7 bases lining up with TRBD2. CDR3 size: 19 residues. The ends lost 0 bases at V and 0 bases at J; junction bases unmatched: 12. Germline loops: CDR1 SGHRS, CDR2 YFSETQ. The CDR3 sequence is CASSLGLAVQPRSYNEQFF. In nucleotides, the CDR3 is TGCGCCAGCAGCTTGGGTCTAGCGGTACAACCTCGCTCCTACAATGAGCAGTTCTTC.

On this clonotype itself: Just one base apart from a much larger clone, this may be a read error. The CDR3 carries no conserved terminal phenylalanine or tryptophan, so it likely arises from a read error. The rearrangement uses TRBV19 and TRBJ2-1; the D gene is possibly TRBD2 (5 bases). The CDR3 contains 18 residues. Germline V CDR1 and CDR2: LNHDA, SQIVND (reference sequence). V was trimmed by 5 bases and J by 2 bases, leaving 22 bases between them. The CDR3 protein is CASSSARKLGGTYNEQFS. In DNA, the CDR3 is TGTGCCAGTAGTTCCGCCCGAAAACTAGGCGGAACCTACAATGAGCAGTTCTCC.

There are many counts of this clonotype. This chain uses TRBV3-1 with TRBJ1-5; weak D call: TRBD1 (5 bases). Germline assignment: CDR1 LGHDT and CDR2 YNNKEL (reference sequence). This CDR3 comprises 18 residues. V was trimmed by 1 base and J by 2 bases, leaving 18 bases between them. In DNA, the CDR3 is TGTGCCAGCAGCCAAGGGTCGGCCAGGGAGGGAGGCAATCAGCCCCAGCATTTT. This encodes CASSQGSAREGGNQPQHF.

CDR3 nucleotides: TGTGCCAGCAGTTACTCGAGCCGGGGCGGCACTGAAGCTTTCTTT. Translated: CASSYSSRGGTEAFF. The V call is TRBV6-6, the J call TRBJ1-1, with D perhaps TRBD1 (5 bases). The V end was cut by 0 bases, the J end by 4 bases, with 12 bases between. This CDR3 has 15 residues. Germline CDR1 MNHNY, CDR2 SVGAGI (reference sequence).

This clonotype occurred many times. The chain couples TRBV5-6 to TRBJ2-7; 7 bases are shared with TRBD2. The CDR3 covers 16 residues. The germline gives CDR1 SGHDT, CDR2 YYEEEE. Losses at the gene ends were 7 bases for V and 0 bases for J; bases not matched to a gene: 13. For the CDR3, the DNA is TGTGCCAGCTCTAGCGGACCGGGAAGGAGCTCCTACGAGCAGTACTTC. It specifies CASSSGPGRSSYEQYF.

The rearrangement uses TRBV29-1 and TRBJ2-7, with unresolved D. V lost 5 bases and J 7 bases, leaving 15 bases between the germline ends. The CDR3 consists of 12 residues. Per germline, CDR1 SQVTM and CDR2 ANQGSEA. The CDR3 loop is CSVTDPTGEQYF. CDR3 nucleotides: TGCAGCGTTACCGACCCGACGGGTGAGCAGTACTTC.

The chain combines TRBV11-2 with TRBJ2-7; no definite D call. V was shortened by 1 base and J by 2 bases, with 9 bases between the two germline ends. CDR3 length equals 14 residues. CDR1 and CDR2 from the germline V gene are SGHAT and FQNNGV. As DNA, the CDR3 is TGTGCCAGCAGCTTAGCCGGACCTCCCTACGAGCAGTACTTC. Protein sequence: CASSLAGPPYEQYF.

This clonotype was found many times. The chain uses TRBV19 and TRBJ1-2; 8 nucleotides match TRBD1. Unmatched junction bases numbered 6, after V lost 7 bases and J lost 2 bases. Per the germline V gene, CDR1 is LNHDA and CDR2 is SQIVND (reference sequence). The CDR3 is made up of 14 amino acids. Here the CDR3 DNA reads TGTGCCAGTACCGATCCAGGGGGCAACTATGGCTACACCTTC. Its translation is CASTDPGGNYGYTF.

This clonotype was found many times. The chain has TRBV7-8 and TRBJ2-1; D possibly matches TRBD1 or TRBD2 (5 bases each). The CDR3 is made up of 17 amino acids. CDR1 SGHVS and CDR2 FQNEAQ come from the germline V gene. Trimming took 7 bases from V and 8 from J, leaving 27 bases between them. The CDR3 loop is CASTPSGRTPLLYEQFF. The CDR3 DNA reads as TGTGCCAGCACCCCGTCGGGGCGGACCCCCCTCCTTTATGAGCAGTTCTTC.

At least ten counts were recorded for this clonotype. V gene TRBV20-1 combines with J gene TRBJ2-7; TRBD2 is a possible D gene (6 bases). In germline, CDR1 is DFQATT, CDR2 SNEGSKA (reference sequence). V dropped 1 base and J dropped 2 bases, with 9 bases sitting between them. This CDR3 spans 13 amino acids. The CDR3 DNA is TGCAGTGCTAGAGGGGACTCCCCCTACGAGCAGTACTTC. It is translated as CSARGDSPYEQYF.

This clonotype was counted ten times or more. The V and J genes are TRBV29-1 and TRBJ2-1; D is perhaps TRBD1 or TRBD2 (5 bases each). The CDR3 has 12 amino acids. With 7 bases removed from V and 7 bases from J, the gap between germline ends came to 14 bases. Germline V gives CDR1 SQVTM, CDR2 ANQGSEA. For the CDR3, the DNA is TGCAGCGCTGGTGGGGGAAGGAATGAGCAGTTCTTC. Its translation is CSAGGGRNEQFF.

This clonotype was detected many times. J is TRBJ1-4 and V is TRBV5-1, with 8 bases that match TRBD1. With V trimmed by 0 bases and J by 1 base, 2 bases remained unmatched. CDR1 is SGHRS, CDR2 YFSETQ, per germline. The CDR3 spans 16 residues. CDR3 amino acids: CASSLDRGVTNEKLFF. The CDR3 DNA follows: TGCGCCAGCAGCTTGGACAGGGGGGTAACTAATGAAAAACTGTTTTTT.

The J gene is TRBJ2-7, the V gene TRBV20-1; D gene ambiguous. Trimming cost V 4 bases and J 0 bases, with 16 bases left between them. This CDR3 spans 15 amino acids. Germline V gives CDR1 DFQATT, CDR2 SNEGSKA (reference sequence). The CDR3 DNA follows: TGCAGTGCTACAGACGGTTCCAGCTTCTCCTACGAGCAGTACTTC. Translated, it gives CSATDGSSFSYEQYF.

This clonotype was recorded a few times. The J gene is TRBJ1-2, the V gene TRBV29-1; no clear D gene. The germline V gene encodes CDR1 SQVTM and CDR2 ANQGSEA. This CDR3 comprises 11 residues. V lost 0 bases, J lost 7 bases, and 6 bases lay in between. The CDR3: CSVEDGIGYTF. As DNA, the CDR3 is TGCAGCGTTGAAGATGGGATTGGCTACACCTTC.

This clonotype was found many times. The chain employs TRBV18 and TRBJ2-7; tentatively, D is TRBD1 (5 bases). The ends were cut back, 2 bases at V and 2 bases at J, with 10 bases in the middle. The CDR3 is 14 residues long. The germline V gene encodes CDR1 KGHSH and CDR2 LQKENI. The CDR3 coding sequence is TGTGCCAGCTCACCAGATCAGGGCCCCTACGAGCAGTACTTC. Translating it yields CASSPDQGPYEQYF.

The sample holds many counts of this clonotype. The rearrangement uses TRBV20-1 and TRBJ2-7; TRBD2 aligns across 9 bases. Germline CDR1 DFQATT, CDR2 SNEGSKA (reference sequence). The CDR3 has 15 residues. The junction had 10 bases not matched to a gene; V was cut back by 0 bases and J by 7 bases. CDR3 amino acids: CSARDRSSGVWEQYF. The CDR3 region has the DNA TGCAGTGCTAGAGATCGCTCTAGCGGGGTGTGGGAGCAGTACTTC.

This clonotype has at least ten counts. The chain uses TRBV3-1 and TRBJ2-5, with 7 bases fitting TRBD2. The germline V gene encodes CDR1 LGHDT and CDR2 YNNKEL (reference sequence). J gave up 0 bases and V 4 bases, and 8 bases lay outside the gene matches. The CDR3 spans 16 residues. The CDR3 here is CASSLDLAVNQETQYF. The CDR3 bases are TGTGCCAGCAGCCTGGACCTAGCGGTTAACCAAGAGACCCAGTACTTC.

Ten or more counts support this clonotype. The chain is built from TRBV11-2 and TRBJ1-2, with D uncertain. Trimming pared 5 bases from V and 8 bases from J, leaving 21 bases between. CDR1 and CDR2 from the germline V gene are SGHAT and FQNNGV. The CDR3 length is 15 residues. Here the CDR3 DNA reads TGTGCCAGCAGCCCCCTTCGTGGGAGGACCGACGGCTACACCTTC. The encoded protein is CASSPLRGRTDGYTF.

The sample holds one count of this clonotype. A much larger clone differs by one base, so this may be a read error. The V and J genes are TRBV4-3 and TRBJ2-2; tentatively, D is TRBD2 (6 bases). V was pared by 6 bases and J by 1 base, with 9 bases between. The germline V gene encodes CDR1 LGHNA and CDR2 YSLEER. The CDR3 consists of 14 residues. The CDR3 region is CASRCSGNTGELFF. In nucleotides, the CDR3 is TGCGCCAGCAGATGTAGCGGGAACACCGGGGAGCTGTTTTTT.

To note about this clonotype: The junction departs from the called germline gene at one end, perhaps through a read error. The chain carries TRBV29-1 and TRBJ1-3, with unresolved D. The CDR3 runs to 13 residues. In germline, CDR1 is SQVTM, CDR2 ANQGSEA. The CDR3: CSVQEGSGNTIYF. The CDR3 DNA reads TGCAGCGTTCAAGAAGGCTCTGGAAACACCATATATTTT.

This clonotype appeared many times. This chain connects TRBV29-1 to TRBJ1-3; the D is unclear. This CDR3 has 14 amino acids. Germline loops: CDR1 SQVTM, CDR2 ANQGSEA. Between the trimmed V and J ends, which lost 7 bases and 0 bases, there was a span of 13 bases. The CDR3 bases are TGCAGCGGGCGGAGGAGTTGCTCTGGAAACACCATATATTTT. Its translation is CSGRRSCSGNTIYF.

This clonotype showed up just a few times. V is TRBV29-1 and J is TRBJ2-7; D is unclear. The CDR3 is made up of 12 amino acids. Germline V gene sequence: CDR1 SQVTM, CDR2 ANQGSEA. This CDR3 is CSVRPSSYEQYF. Here the CDR3 DNA reads TGCAGTGTTAGACCGAGCTCCTACGAGCAGTACTTC.

This clonotype was counted ten times or more. The chain couples TRBV7-9 to TRBJ1-1; possibly TRBD1 for D (6 bases). CDR1 is SEHNR and CDR2 is FQNEAQ in the germline V gene (reference sequence). Trimming cost V 7 bases and J 0 bases, with 12 bases left between them. The CDR3 is 14 amino acids. CDR3 nucleotides: TGTGCCAGCATCAAGGACAGATTGAACACTGAAGCTTTCTTT. Translating it yields CASIKDRLNTEAFF.

This clonotype has more than one count but fewer than ten. The chain employs TRBV5-4 and TRBJ2-5; a weak D match, TRBD2 (5 bases). The CDR3 is 13 residues long. Between the trimmed V and J ends, which lost 3 bases and 5 bases, there was a span of 11 bases. Germline V CDR1 and CDR2: SGHNT, YYREEE (reference sequence). CDR3 sequence (DNA): TGTGCCAGCAGCTCGAACCGGAGGGAGACCCAGTACTTC. Translated: CASSSNRRETQYF.

This clonotype was seen a few times. The genes are TRBV20-1 and TRBJ2-7; D is unresolved. The CDR3 contains 12 residues. Trimming cost V 0 bases and J 3 bases, with 6 bases left between them. Germline V CDR1 and CDR2: DFQATT, SNEGSKA (reference sequence). Here the CDR3 DNA reads TGCAGTGCTAGAGATGTAAACTACGAGCAGTACTTC. It is translated as CSARDVNYEQYF.

The J gene is TRBJ2-2, the V gene TRBV2, with TRBD1 matching 8 bases. V shed 6 bases and J 5 bases; nucleotides not matched to a gene: 14. The CDR3 runs 17 residues. The germline CDR1 and CDR2 sequences are SNHLY and FYNNEI. The CDR3 sequence: CASSLHDRGSWTGELFF. The CDR3 region has the DNA TGTGCCAGCAGCCTTCACGACAGGGGCAGTTGGACCGGGGAGCTGTTTTTT.

This clonotype has only a few counts. J is TRBJ1-1 and V is TRBV18; 8 bases match TRBD1. Trimming cost V 1 base and J 5 bases; bases outside gene matches: 9. Germline V gene sequence: CDR1 KGHSH, CDR2 LQKENI. This CDR3 has 16 amino acids. The CDR3 sequence is CASSPLPPTGATEAFF. The CDR3 coding sequence is TGTGCCAGCTCACCACTCCCCCCGACAGGGGCTACTGAAGCTTTCTTT.

The CDR3 spells CASRPSGRAIDNEQFF. In DNA form, the CDR3 reads TGTGCCAGTAGGCCTAGCGGGAGGGCCATCGACAATGAGCAGTTCTTC. This sequence joins TRBV19 and TRBJ2-1, with TRBD2 matching over 12 bases. Germline V lookup: CDR1 LNHDA, CDR2 SQIVND (reference sequence). Germline trimming cut 6 bases from V and 5 bases from J; bases unmatched to any gene: 8. The CDR3 has 16 amino acids.